This TCR beta chain was observed in a study of blood T cell repertoires in COVID-19. Using immunoSEQ multiplex PCR, the repertoire was profiled, and TCRdb retains in-frame clones only, with some absent. The table includes nearly 110,000 clones, about two thirds detected once. The source material was peripheral blood. The TCR was taken from a human donor with acute or convalescent COVID-19. The donor label of this sample is uncertain.

In nucleotides, the CDR3 is TGTGCCAGCAGCTCTGACGGGGGTAGTGGGACCCAGTACTTC. It specifies CASSSDGGSGTQYF. The chain links TRBV7-3 to TRBJ2-5, with D tentatively TRBD2 (6 bases). V was shortened by 4 bases and J by 7 bases, with 16 bases between the two germline ends. The CDR3 is 14 residues long. Germline CDR1 SGHTA, CDR2 FQGTGA. Looking up the rest from reference TRBV7-3 and TRBJ2-5 gives the full variable domain: GAGVSQTPSNKVTEKGKYVELRCDPISGHTALYWYRQSLGQGPEFLIYFQGTGAADDSGLPNDRFFAVRPEGSVSTLKIQRTERGDSAVYLCASSSDGGSGTQYFGPGTRLLVL.